Listed below are T cell receptor beta chains from one sample, sequenced in a study of PD-1 blockade in classical Hodgkin lymphoma. Libraries were prepared by immunoSEQ multiplex PCR; TCRdb keeps only in-frame clonotypes and omits some of them. This table holds tens of thousands of clones, 80% found once. Sequencing was performed on peripheral blood mononuclear cells (PBMCs), taken before the second cycle of nivolumab. Receptors originate from a human donor with classical Hodgkin lymphoma. Each CDR3 is given with its conserved first and last residue. The D gene is left open where the match is weak. Expanded clones are given a class, and other clones once, few, many or no size at all.

clone_size	v_call	j_call	d_call	cdr3_nt	cdr3_aa
.	TRBV4-1	TRBJ1-2	.	TGCGCCAGCAGCCAAGACGGGGGCCTCGCGAGGAGAGATGGGACCTTC	CASSQDGGLARRDGTF
once	TRBV11-2	TRBJ2-1	.	TGTGCCAGCAGCTCCAACTACAATGAGCAGTTCTTC	CASSSNYNEQFF
.	TRBV4-3	TRBJ2-1	.	TGCGCCAGCAGCCAAGGGCCCTTTGGGACGGCCGACAATGAGCAGTTCTTC	CASSQGPFGTADNEQFF
.	TRBV7-6	TRBJ1-1	TRBD1	TGTGCCAGCAGCCCCGACAGGGTACTGAACACTGAAGCTTTCTTT	CASSPDRVLNTEAFF
.	TRBV5-4	TRBJ1-6	.	TGTGCCAGCAGCTACACAGGGAGCGGTAATAATTCACCCCTCCACTTT	CASSYTGSGNNSPLHF
.	TRBV5-6	TRBJ2-7	TRBD2	TGTGCCAGCAGCTTGGGGGCTAGCGGGGGATTAGAGCAGTACTTC	CASSLGASGGLEQYF
.	TRBV7-2	TRBJ2-1	TRBD2	TGTGCCAGCAGCGGGGGACTAGCGATCAATGAGCAGTTCTTC	CASSGGLAINEQFF
.	TRBV2	TRBJ1-6	TRBD1	TGTGCCAGCAGTTCCCCCGGGCAGGGGGCTTCCTGGGGTTCACCCCTCCACTTT	CASSSPGQGASWGSPLHF
.	TRBV10-3	TRBJ2-2	.	TGTGCCATCAGTGAGATCAACCCGGGGACCGGGGAGCTGTTTTTT	CAISEINPGTGELFF
.	TRBV9	TRBJ2-7	.	TGTGCCAGCAGCGTAGGATCGCAGGGGAAGGGCGAGCAGTACTTC	CASSVGSQGKGEQYF
.	TRBV5-1	TRBJ2-3	.	TGCGCCAGCAGCTTGGGGACGGGGGGCATTGGGACAGATACGCAGTATTTT	CASSLGTGGIGTDTQYF
few	TRBV30	TRBJ2-1	.	TGTGCCTGGAGTCCACGGGGGGCCGACTCCTACAATGAGCAGTTCTTC	CAWSPRGADSYNEQFF
.	TRBV6-1	TRBJ2-7	TRBD2	TGTGCCAGCAGAGAAGGGACTAGCGGGAGGACCGGGGCCTACGAGCAGTACTTC	CASREGTSGRTGAYEQYF
.	TRBV6-5	TRBJ1-1	.	TGTGCCAGCAGGATCCAGAACACTGAAGCTTTCTTT	CASRIQNTEAFF
few	TRBV18	TRBJ1-5	.	TGTGCCAGCTCACGCGAGCGGGATCAGCCCCAGCATTTT	CASSRERDQPQHF
.	TRBV6-6	TRBJ2-7	TRBD2	TGTGCCAGCAGCCGGGGGGTTGACGAGCAGTACTTC	CASSRGVDEQYF
.	TRBV28	TRBJ1-2	.	TGTGCCAGCAGTATCACGGGGGGCACCTATGGCTACACCTTC	CASSITGGTYGYTF
.	TRBV5-4	TRBJ1-1	TRBD1	TGTGCCAGCAGCCTCCGACAGGGTGGGTACACTGAAGCTTTCTTT	CASSLRQGGYTEAFF
.	TRBV7-2	TRBJ2-1	TRBD1	TGTGCCAGCAGCGGGACAGGGGCACATGAGCAGTTCTTC	CASSGTGAHEQFF
.	TRBV6-6	TRBJ1-2	TRBD1	TGTGCCAGCAGTTACGGGGAGGAACAGGGGCATTATGGCTACACCTTC	CASSYGEEQGHYGYTF
few	TRBV2	TRBJ1-6	.	TGTGCCAGCAGTGAACAGGGCTCCTATAATTCACCCCTCCACTTT	CASSEQGSYNSPLHF
.	TRBV9	TRBJ2-7	.	TGTGCCAGCAGCGCCTCCACCTCCGGGACGGATCTCTACGAGCAGTACTTC	CASSASTSGTDLYEQYF
.	TRBV7-3	TRBJ1-2	.	TGTGCCAGCAGCTTAACCCTACTAGGGAGGGGCTACACCTTC	CASSLTLLGRGYTF
.	TRBV28	TRBJ2-5	TRBD2	TGTGCCAGCCGGGGGAAGGGGGCGGGAGGGGAGACCCAGTACTTC	CASRGKGAGGETQYF
.	TRBV27	TRBJ2-3	.	TGTGCCAGCCGTGTCACAGATACGCAGTATTTT	CASRVTDTQYF